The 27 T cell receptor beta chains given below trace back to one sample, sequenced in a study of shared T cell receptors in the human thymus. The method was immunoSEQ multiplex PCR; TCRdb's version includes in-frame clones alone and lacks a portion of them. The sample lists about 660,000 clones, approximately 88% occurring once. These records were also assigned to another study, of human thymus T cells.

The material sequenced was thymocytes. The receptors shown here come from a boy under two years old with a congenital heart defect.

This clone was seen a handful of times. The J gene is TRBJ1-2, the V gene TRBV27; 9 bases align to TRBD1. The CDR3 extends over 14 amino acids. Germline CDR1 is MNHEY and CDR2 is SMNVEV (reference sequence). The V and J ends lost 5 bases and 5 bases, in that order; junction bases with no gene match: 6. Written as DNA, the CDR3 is TGTGCCAGCAGTCCACAGGGGGCAGTGTATGGCTACACCTTC. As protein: CASSPQGAVYGYTF.

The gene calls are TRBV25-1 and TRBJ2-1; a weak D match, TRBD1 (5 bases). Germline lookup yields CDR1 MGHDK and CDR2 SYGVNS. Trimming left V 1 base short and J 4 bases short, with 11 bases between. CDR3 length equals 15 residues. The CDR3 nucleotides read TGTGCCAGCAGTGAATGGGGCGGCAAGTACAATGAGCAGTTCTTC. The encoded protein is CASSEWGGKYNEQFF.

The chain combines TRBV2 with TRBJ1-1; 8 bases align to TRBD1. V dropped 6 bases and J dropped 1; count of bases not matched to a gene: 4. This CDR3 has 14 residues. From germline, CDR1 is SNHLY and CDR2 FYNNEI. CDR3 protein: CASSGQGPNTEAFF. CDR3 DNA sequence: TGTGCCAGCAGCGGACAGGGTCCGAACACTGAAGCTTTCTTT.

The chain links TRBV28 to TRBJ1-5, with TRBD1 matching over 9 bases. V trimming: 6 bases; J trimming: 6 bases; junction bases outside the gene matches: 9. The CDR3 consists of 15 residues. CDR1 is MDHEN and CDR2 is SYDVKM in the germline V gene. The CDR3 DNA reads TGTGCCAGCAGCCCTACAGGGGGCAGGGGTCAGCCCCAGCATTTT. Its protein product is CASSPTGGRGQPQHF.

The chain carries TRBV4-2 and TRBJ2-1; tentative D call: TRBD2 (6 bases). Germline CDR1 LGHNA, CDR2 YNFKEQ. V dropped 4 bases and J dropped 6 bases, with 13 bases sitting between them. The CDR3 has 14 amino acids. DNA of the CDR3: TGTGCCAGCAGCCTGGGAAGGGGAGGCAATGAGCAGTTCTTC. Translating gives CASSLGRGGNEQFF.

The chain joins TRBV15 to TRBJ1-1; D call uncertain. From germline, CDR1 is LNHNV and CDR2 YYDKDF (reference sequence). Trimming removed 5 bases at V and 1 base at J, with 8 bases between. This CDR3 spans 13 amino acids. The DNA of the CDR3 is TGTGCCACCAGCTCCCCTCCGAACACTGAAGCTTTCTTT. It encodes CATSSPPNTEAFF.

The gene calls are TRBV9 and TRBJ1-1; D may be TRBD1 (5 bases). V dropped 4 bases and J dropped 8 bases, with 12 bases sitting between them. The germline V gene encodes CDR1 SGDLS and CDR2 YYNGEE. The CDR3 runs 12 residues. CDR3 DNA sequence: TGTGCCAGCAGCCGCGGGGCCGGGGAAGCTTTCTTT. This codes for CASSRGAGEAFF.

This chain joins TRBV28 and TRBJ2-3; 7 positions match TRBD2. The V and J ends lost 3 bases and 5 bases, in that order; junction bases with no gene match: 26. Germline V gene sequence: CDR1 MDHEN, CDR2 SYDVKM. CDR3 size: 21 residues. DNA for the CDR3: TGTGCCAGCAGTTTCACACTCTTCATCCAGAACGGGGCGGGAGTCAAAGATACGCAGTATTTT. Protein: CASSFTLFIQNGAGVKDTQYF.

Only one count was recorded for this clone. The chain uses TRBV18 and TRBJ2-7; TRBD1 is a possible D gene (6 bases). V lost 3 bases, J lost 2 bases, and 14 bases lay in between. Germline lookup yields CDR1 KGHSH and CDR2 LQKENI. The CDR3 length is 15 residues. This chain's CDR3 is CASSPLNREAYEQYF. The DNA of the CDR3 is TGTGCCAGCTCACCGCTTAACAGGGAAGCCTACGAGCAGTACTTC.

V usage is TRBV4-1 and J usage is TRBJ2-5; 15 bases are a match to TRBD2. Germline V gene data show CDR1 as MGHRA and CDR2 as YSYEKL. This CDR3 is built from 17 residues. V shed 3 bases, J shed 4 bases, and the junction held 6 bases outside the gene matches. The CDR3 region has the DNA TGCGCCAGCAGCCAGCGGGGGACTAGCGGGAGGTCAGAGACCCAGTACTTC. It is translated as CASSQRGTSGRSETQYF.

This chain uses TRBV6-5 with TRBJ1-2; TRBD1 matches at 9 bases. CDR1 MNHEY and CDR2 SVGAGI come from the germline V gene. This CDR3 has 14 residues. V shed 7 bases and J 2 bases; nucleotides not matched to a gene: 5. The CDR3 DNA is TGTGCCAGCACTTCGGGGACAGGGAACTATGGCTACACCTTC. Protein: CASTSGTGNYGYTF.

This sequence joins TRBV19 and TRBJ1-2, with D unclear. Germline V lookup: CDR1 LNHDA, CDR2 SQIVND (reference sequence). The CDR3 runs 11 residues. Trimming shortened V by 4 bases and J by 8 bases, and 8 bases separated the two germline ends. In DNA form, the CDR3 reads TGTGCCAGTAGTAGATGTAGAGGCTACACCTTC. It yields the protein CASSRCRGYTF.

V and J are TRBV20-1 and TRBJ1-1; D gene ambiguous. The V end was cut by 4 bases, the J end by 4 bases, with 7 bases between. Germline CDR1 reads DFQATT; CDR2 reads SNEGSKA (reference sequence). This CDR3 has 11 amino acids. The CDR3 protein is CSAIVRTEAFF. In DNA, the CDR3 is TGCAGTGCTATTGTTCGCACTGAAGCTTTCTTT.

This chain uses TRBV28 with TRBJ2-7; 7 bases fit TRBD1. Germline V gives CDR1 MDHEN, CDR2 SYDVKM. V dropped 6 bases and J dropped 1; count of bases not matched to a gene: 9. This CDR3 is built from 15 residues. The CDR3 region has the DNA TGTGCCAGCAGCCCAGGGGGTGGGGATTCCTACGAGCAGTACTTC. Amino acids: CASSPGGGDSYEQYF.

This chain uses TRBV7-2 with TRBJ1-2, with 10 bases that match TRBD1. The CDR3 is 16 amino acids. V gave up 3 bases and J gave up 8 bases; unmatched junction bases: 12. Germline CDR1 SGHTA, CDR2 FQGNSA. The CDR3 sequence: CASSFHPTGGAKGYTF. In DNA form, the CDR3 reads TGTGCCAGCAGCTTTCACCCGACAGGGGGCGCGAAAGGCTACACCTTC. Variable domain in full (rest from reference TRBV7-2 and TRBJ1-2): GAGVSQSPSNKVTEKGKDVELRCDPISGHTALYWYRQSLGQGLEFLIYFQGNSAPDKSGLPSDRFSAERTGGSVSTLTIQRTQQEDSAVYLCASSFHPTGGAKGYTFGSGTRLTVV.

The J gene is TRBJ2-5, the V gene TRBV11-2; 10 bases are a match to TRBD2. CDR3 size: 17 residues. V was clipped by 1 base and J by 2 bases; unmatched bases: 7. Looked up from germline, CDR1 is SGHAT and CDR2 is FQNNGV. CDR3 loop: CASSLAGLAVNQETQYF. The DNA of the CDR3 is TGTGCCAGCAGCTTAGCTGGACTAGCGGTAAATCAAGAGACCCAGTACTTC. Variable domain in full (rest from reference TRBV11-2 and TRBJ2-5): EAGVAQSPRYKIIEKRQSVAFWCNPISGHATLYWYQQILGQGPKLLIQFQNNGVVDDSQLPKDRFSAERLKGVDSTLKIQPAKLEDSAVYLCASSLAGLAVNQETQYFGPGTRLLVL.

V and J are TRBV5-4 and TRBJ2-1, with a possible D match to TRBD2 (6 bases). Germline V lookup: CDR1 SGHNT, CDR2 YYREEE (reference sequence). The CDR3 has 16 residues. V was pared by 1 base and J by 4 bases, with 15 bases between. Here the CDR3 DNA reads TGTGCCAGCAGCTTGTTAAAGGGAGGCCCGTACAATGAGCAGTTCTTC. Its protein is CASSLLKGGPYNEQFF.

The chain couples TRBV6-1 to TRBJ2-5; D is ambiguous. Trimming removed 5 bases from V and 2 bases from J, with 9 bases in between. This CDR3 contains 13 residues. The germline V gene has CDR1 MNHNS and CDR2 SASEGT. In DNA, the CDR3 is TGTGCCAGCAGTATGACACCACAAGAGACCCAGTACTTC. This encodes CASSMTPQETQYF.

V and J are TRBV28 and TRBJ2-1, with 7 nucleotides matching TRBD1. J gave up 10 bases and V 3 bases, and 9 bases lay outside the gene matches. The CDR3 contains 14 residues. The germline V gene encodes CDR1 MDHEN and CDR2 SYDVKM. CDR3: CASSLAHTGAEQFF. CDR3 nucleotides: TGTGCCAGCAGTTTGGCTCATACAGGGGCGGAGCAGTTCTTC.

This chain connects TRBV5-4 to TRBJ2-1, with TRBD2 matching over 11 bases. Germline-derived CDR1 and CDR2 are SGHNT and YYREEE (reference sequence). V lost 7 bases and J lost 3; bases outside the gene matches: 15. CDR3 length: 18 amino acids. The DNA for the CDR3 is TGTGCCAGCGCATCGCCCCGGACTAGCGGGTCCAACTACAATGAGCAGTTCTTC. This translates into CASASPRTSGSNYNEQFF.

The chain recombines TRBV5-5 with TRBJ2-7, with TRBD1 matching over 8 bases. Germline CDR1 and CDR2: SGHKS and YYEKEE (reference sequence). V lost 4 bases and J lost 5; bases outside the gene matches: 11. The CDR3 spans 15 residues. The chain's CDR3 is CASSPDRGALHEQYF. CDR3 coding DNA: TGTGCCAGCAGCCCCGACAGGGGAGCGTTGCACGAGCAGTACTTC.

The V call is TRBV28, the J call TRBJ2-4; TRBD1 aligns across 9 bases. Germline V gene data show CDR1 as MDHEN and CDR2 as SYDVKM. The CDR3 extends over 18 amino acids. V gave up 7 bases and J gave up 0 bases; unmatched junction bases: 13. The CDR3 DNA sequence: TGTGCCAGCACCCTCGCCCGGGACAGGGTAATAGCCAAAAACATTCAGTACTTC. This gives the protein CASTLARDRVIAKNIQYF.

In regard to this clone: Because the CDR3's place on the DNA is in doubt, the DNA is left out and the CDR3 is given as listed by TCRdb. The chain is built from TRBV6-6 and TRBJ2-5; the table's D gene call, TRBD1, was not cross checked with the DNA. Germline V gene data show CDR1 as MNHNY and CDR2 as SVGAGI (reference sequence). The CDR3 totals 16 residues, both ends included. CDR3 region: CASSYSTLGASETQYF.

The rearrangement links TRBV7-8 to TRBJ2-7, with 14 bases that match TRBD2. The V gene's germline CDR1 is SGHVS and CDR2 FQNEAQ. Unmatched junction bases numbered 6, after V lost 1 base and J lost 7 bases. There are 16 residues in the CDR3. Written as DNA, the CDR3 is TGTGCCAGCAGCTTAGGGGGACTAGCGGGAGACGGGGAGCAGTACTTC. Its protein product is CASSLGGLAGDGEQYF.

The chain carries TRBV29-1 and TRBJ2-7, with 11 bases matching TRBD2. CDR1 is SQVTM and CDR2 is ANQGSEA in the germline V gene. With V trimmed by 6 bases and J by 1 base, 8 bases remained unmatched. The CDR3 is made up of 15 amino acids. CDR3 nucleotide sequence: TGCAGCGTGGCCGGGACTAGCGGTCCGTCCTACGAGCAGTACTTC. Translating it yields CSVAGTSGPSYEQYF.

Here the CDR3 DNA reads TGTGCCAGCAGCGACAGGGCGAGAAATGAAGCTTTCTTT. Its protein is CASSDRARNEAFF. The chain is built from TRBV7-9 and TRBJ1-1, with 7 bases matching TRBD1. V lost 5 bases, J lost 7 bases, and 7 bases stayed unmatched. The V gene's germline CDR1 is SEHNR and CDR2 FQNEAQ (reference sequence). There are 13 residues in the CDR3.

The CDR3 region has the DNA TGCGCCAGCAGCCAAGAGAGGGGATTTAGCGGTTTTAGCACAGATACGCAGTATTTT. Protein: CASSQERGFSGFSTDTQYF. J is TRBJ2-3 and V is TRBV4-3, with D maybe TRBD2 (6 bases). From germline, CDR1 is LGHNA and CDR2 YSLEER. The CDR3 has 19 residues. The V gene lost 0 bases and the J gene lost 0 bases, with 19 bases spanning the gap.